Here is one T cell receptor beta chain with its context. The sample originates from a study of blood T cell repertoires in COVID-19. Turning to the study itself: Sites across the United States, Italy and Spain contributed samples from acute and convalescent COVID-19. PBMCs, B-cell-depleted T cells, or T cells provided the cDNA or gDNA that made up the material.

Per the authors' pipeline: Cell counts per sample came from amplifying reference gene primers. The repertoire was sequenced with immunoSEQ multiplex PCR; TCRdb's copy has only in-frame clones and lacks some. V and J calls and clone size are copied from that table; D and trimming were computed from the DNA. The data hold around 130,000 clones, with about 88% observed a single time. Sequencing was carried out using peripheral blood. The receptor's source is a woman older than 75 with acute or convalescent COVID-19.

The CDR3 DNA follows: TGCGCCAGCAAAGGGCAGGGAGGAAGTAACTATGGCTACACCTTC. It is translated as CASKGQGGSNYGYTF. This chain links TRBV5-1 with TRBJ1-2; tentative D call: TRBD1 (5 bases). CDR1 is SGHRS, CDR2 YFSETQ, per germline. CDR3 size: 15 residues. The ends were cut back, 6 bases at V and 1 base at J, with 16 bases in the middle. Together with reference TRBV5-1 and TRBJ1-2, the CDR3 gives the full variable domain: KAGVTQTPRYLIKTRGQQVTLSCSPISGHRSVSWYQQTPGQGLQFLFEYFSETQRNKGNFPGRFSGRQFSNSRSEMNVSTLELGDSALYLCASKGQGGSNYGYTFGSGTRLTVV.